These T cell receptor beta chains were read from a single sample in a study of T cells after yellow fever vaccination. TCRdb recomputed calls from the 5' RACE reads with MiXCR, one row per CDR3 protein. The sample contains 280,000 or so distinct CDR3 sequences, approximately 10% of which appear only once. The sample was CD4+ T cells sorted from PBMCs, taken 5 days after the yellow fever booster vaccination. Every receptor here comes from a man in his late teens or twenties who received the YFV17D yellow fever vaccine. Each CDR3 is given with its conserved first and last residue. The D gene is left open where the match is weak. Clone sizes are given selectively: once, few, many, or a class where the clone is expanded.

.	TRBJ2-3	TRBV11-2	.	CASRPRPADTQYF	TGTGCCAGCAGACCTCGGCCGGCAGATACGCAGTATTTT
.	TRBJ2-1	TRBV12-3/TRBV12-4	TRBD2	CASSPLGAGGDNEQFF	TGTGCCAGCAGTCCTCTGGGGGCGGGGGGGGACAATGAGCAGTTCTTC
few	TRBJ2-7	TRBV15	.	CATSREQGFYEQYF	TGTGCCACCAGCCGCGAGCAGGGCTTCTACGAGCAGTACTTC
.	TRBJ2-6	TRBV28	TRBD2	CASNSGGDSGANVLTF	TGTGCCAGCAATAGCGGGGGCGACTCTGGGGCCAACGTCCTGACTTTC
few	TRBJ1-5	TRBV20-1	.	CSASPRTANQPQHF	TGCAGTGCTAGCCCTCGGACAGCCAATCAGCCCCAGCATTTT
many	TRBJ2-2	TRBV5-5	TRBD1	CASSQGQGNTGELFF	TGTGCCAGCAGCCAGGGACAGGGGAACACCGGGGAGCTGTTTTTT
.	TRBJ2-5	TRBV6-1	TRBD2	CASSESRRGAWEAQYF	TGTGCCAGCAGTGAGTCCCGGCGGGGGGCCTGGGAGGCCCAGTACTTC
many	TRBJ2-5	TRBV12-3/TRBV12-4	TRBD1	CASSPQGARETQYF	TGTGCCAGCAGTCCACAGGGGGCGCGGGAGACCCAGTACTTC
.	TRBJ2-3	TRBV7-3	.	CASSQGVGNTQYF	TGTGCCAGCAGCCAAGGGGTTGGCAATACGCAGTATTTT
.	TRBJ2-3	TRBV18	.	CASSRLLSTDTQYF	TGTGCCAGCTCACGCCTCCTTAGCACAGATACGCAGTATTTT
.	TRBJ2-2	TRBV5-1	TRBD2	CASSGTGREELFF	TGCGCCAGCAGCGGGACCGGGAGGGAGGAGCTGTTTTTT
few	TRBJ1-6	TRBV6-5	.	CASSYSISGTSGSPLHF	TGTGCCAGCAGTTACTCGATTTCTGGGACAAGTGGTTCACCCCTCCACTTT
many	TRBJ2-4	TRBV6-5	.	CASRSPLENIQYF	TGTGCCAGCAGGAGCCCGCTGGAAAACATTCAGTACTTC
.	TRBJ2-3	TRBV7-2	TRBD2	CASSLRRGGSSTDTQYF	TGTGCCAGCAGCTTACGGCGGGGGGGGTCTAGCACAGATACGCAGTATTTT
.	TRBJ2-6	TRBV4-1	.	CASSQQGTGANVLTF	TGCGCCAGCAGCCAGCAGGGTACTGGGGCCAACGTCCTGACTTTC
few	TRBJ1-4	TRBV6-1	.	CASSEFRGKLFF	TGTGCCAGCAGTGAATTCCGGGGAAAACTGTTTTTT
.	TRBJ1-1	TRBV5-1	.	CASSFGGGKNTEAFF	TGCGCCAGCAGCTTCGGCGGGGGCAAGAATACTGAAGCTTTCTTT
.	TRBJ1-2	TRBV19	.	CASSISGRENYGYTF	TGTGCCAGTAGTATTTCGGGCCGAGAGAACTATGGCTACACCTTC
few	TRBJ1-3	TRBV5-5	TRBD1	CARTFYQGAEGNTIYF	TGTGCCAGAACCTTCTACCAGGGGGCTGAAGGAAACACCATATATTTT
.	TRBJ1-5	TRBV2	.	CASSPFQGGNQPQHF	TGTGCCAGCAGCCCTTTTCAAGGTGGGAATCAGCCCCAGCATTTT
.	TRBJ2-5	TRBV5-1	.	CASSPTASQETQYF	TGCGCCAGCAGCCCCACCGCGTCCCAAGAGACCCAGTACTTC
few	TRBJ2-3	TRBV19	.	CASSIGPFPDTQYF	TGTGCCAGTAGTATCGGCCCCTTCCCAGATACGCAGTATTTT
many	TRBJ1-1	TRBV4-2	.	CASSQGVPGAAFF	TGTGCCAGCAGCCAAGGCGTCCCCGGGGCAGCTTTCTTT
.	TRBJ2-1	TRBV12-3/TRBV12-4	.	CASIDPGGRDEQFF	TGTGCCAGCATCGACCCGGGGGGCCGTGATGAGCAGTTCTTC
few	TRBJ2-3	TRBV6-6	TRBD2	CASSSPRGAGGSDTQYF	TGTGCCAGCAGTTCCCCCCGGGGGGCGGGGGGCTCAGATACGCAGTATTTT
.	TRBJ2-3	TRBV4-3	TRBD2	CASSQETSDTDTQYF	TGCGCCAGCAGCCAAGAGACTAGCGACACAGATACGCAGTATTTT
.	TRBJ1-2	TRBV12-3/TRBV12-4	TRBD1	CASSPGTERGGYTF	TGTGCCAGCAGTCCCGGGACAGAACGGGGTGGCTACACCTTC
many	TRBJ1-4	TRBV15	.	CATSSGEPGNNEKLFF	TGTGCCACCAGCAGCGGGGAACCAGGCAATAATGAAAAACTGTTTTTT
few	TRBJ1-1	TRBV25-1	.	CASSELGYGPRGEAFF	TGTGCCAGCAGTGAATTGGGGTACGGCCCCCGCGGTGAAGCTTTCTTT
many	TRBJ2-5	TRBV6-2/TRBV6-3	.	CASSGTEETQYF	TGTGCCAGCAGTGGGACGGAAGAGACCCAGTACTTC
few	TRBJ1-2	TRBV15	TRBD1	CATSMDRGGYGYTF	TGTGCCACCAGCATGGACAGGGGGGGCTATGGCTACACCTTC
many	TRBJ1-2	TRBV4-1	.	CASSQTGTDLYGYTF	TGCGCCAGCAGCCAAACCGGGACTGACCTCTATGGCTACACCTTC
many	TRBJ1-2	TRBV12-3/TRBV12-4	.	CASSLELYGYTF	TGTGCCAGCAGTCTAGAACTCTATGGCTACACCTTC
few	TRBJ1-6	TRBV27	.	CASSPTRRQGDSPLHF	TGTGCCAGCAGCCCCACCCGAAGGCAAGGGGATTCACCCCTCCACTTT
.	TRBJ2-5	TRBV9	TRBD2	CASSDRSGAQETQYF	TGTGCCAGCAGCGACCGTAGCGGGGCACAAGAGACCCAGTACTTC
few	TRBJ1-2	TRBV5-1	.	CASSLDFYGYTF	TGCGCCAGCAGCTTGGATTTCTATGGCTACACCTTC
few	TRBJ2-1	TRBV20-1	TRBD2	CSARDRLAGNEQFF	TGCAGTGCTAGAGATAGACTAGCGGGGAATGAGCAGTTCTTC
few	TRBJ1-2	TRBV7-2	TRBD1	CASSLGGGHNYGYTF	TGTGCCAGCAGCTTAGGAGGGGGCCATAACTATGGCTACACCTTC
.	TRBJ1-2	TRBV7-9	.	CASSLPSNYGYTF	TGTGCCAGCAGCTTACCCAGTAACTATGGCTACACCTTC
.	TRBJ2-3	TRBV7-2	.	CASSGGARDTQYF	TGTGCCAGCAGCGGAGGGGCACGGGATACGCAGTATTTT
.	TRBJ2-6	TRBV4-2	.	CASSQQGGGANVLTF	TGTGCCAGCAGTCAACAGGGAGGTGGGGCCAACGTCCTGACTTTC
many	TRBJ2-7	TRBV18	.	CASSPRGGGTYEQYF	TGTGCCAGCTCTCCTCGGGGAGGGGGAACCTACGAGCAGTACTTC
.	TRBJ1-1	TRBV19	.	CAPGRGVKAFF	TGTGCCCCGGGGAGAGGGGTGAAAGCTTTCTTT